This passage covers 7 T cell receptor beta chains from one sample sequenced in a study of blood T cell repertoires in COVID-19. TCRdb's table, derived via immunoSEQ multiplex PCR, lists solely in-frame clones and lacks some. This sample carries about 150,000 clones, around 80% of them seen once, and the ten largest clones take approximately 7.3%. Sequencing used PBMCs or T cells enriched from blood (not recorded which). The receptors shown here come from a man over 45 who had recovered from COVID-19.

This chain uses TRBV6-1 with TRBJ1-5, with unresolved D. The CDR3 sequence is 13 residues long. V was clipped by 2 bases and J by 15 bases, with 17 bases between them. Per the germline V gene, CDR1 is MNHNS and CDR2 is SASEGT. The CDR3 sequence is CASSELSGRMGHF. The CDR3 nucleotides read TGTGCCAGCAGTGAACTCAGCGGGCGGATGGGGCATTTT.

The chain recombines TRBV6-1 with TRBJ1-5; D possibly corresponds to TRBD1 (5 bases). Germline-derived CDR1 and CDR2 are MNHNS and SASEGT. V lost 0 bases, J lost 1 base, and 7 bases lay in between. This CDR3 region has 15 residues. The CDR3 loop is CASSEAGGSNQPQHF. The CDR3 nucleotides are TGTGCCAGCAGTGAAGCGGGGGGGAGCAATCAGCCCCAGCATTTT.

The chain has TRBV7-9 and TRBJ1-5; unclear D gene. Germline V lookup: CDR1 SEHNR, CDR2 FQNEAQ (reference sequence). V lost 3 bases and J lost 1, with 13 bases in between. The length of the CDR3 is 16 residues. CDR3 protein: CASSLGETKSNQPQHF. The CDR3 DNA is TGTGCCAGCAGCTTGGGTGAGACAAAAAGCAATCAGCCCCAGCATTTT.

This chain links TRBV29-1 with TRBJ2-7, with unresolved D. V lost 2 bases and J 3 bases, leaving 8 bases between the germline ends. Looked up from germline, CDR1 is SQVTM and CDR2 is ANQGSEA. The CDR3 covers 12 residues. CDR3 nucleotide sequence: TGCAGCGTTGAAAACGGTTACTACGAGCAGTACTTC. This gives the protein CSVENGYYEQYF.

The chain combines TRBV23-1 with TRBJ1-6; 9 nucleotides match TRBD1. TRBV23-1 is identified as an open reading frame with a role that is uncertain. V dropped 8 bases and J dropped 0; count of bases not matched to a gene: 14. The CDR3 covers 19 residues. For the CDR3, the DNA is TGCGCCAGCCCCCGCTCTGAGGACAGGGGAAGCTCCTATAATTCACCCCTCCACTTT. Protein product: CASPRSEDRGSSYNSPLHF.

The chain has TRBV30 and TRBJ1-6; unclear D gene. The germline V and J ends were trimmed by 3 bases and 4 bases, with 10 bases remaining between them. The CDR3 has 14 residues. Germline lookup yields CDR1 GTSNPN and CDR2 SVGIG (reference sequence). In DNA form, the CDR3 reads TGTGCCTGGAGCCTGGAGGGTTATAATTCACCCCTCCACTTT. Encoded protein: CAWSLEGYNSPLHF.

This chain joins TRBV4-2 and TRBJ1-1, with 7 bases fitting TRBD1. J lost 7 bases, V lost 4 bases, and 3 bases had no gene match. CDR3 size: 12 residues. The germline gives CDR1 LGHNA, CDR2 YNFKEQ. CDR3 nucleotides: TGTGCCAGCAGCCGAGGGGGCTATGAAGCTTTCTTT. Translation gives CASSRGGYEAFF.